The next 10 T cell receptor beta chains were all read from a single sample in a study of T-cell memory formation after mild COVID-19. MiXCR, applied by TCRdb to the 5' RACE reads, yields one record per CDR3 protein. The data contain fewer than 250,000 distinct CDR3 sequences, around 18% of them singletons. Sequenced input: PBMCs or a T cell subset sorted from them (not recorded which). The source of these receptors is an adult woman who had mild COVID-19 (a few samples of this study predate the infection). Cell type and time point are not known.

The chain uses TRBV12-3 or TRBV12-4 and TRBJ1-2; unclear D gene. Trimming pared 5 bases from V and 2 bases from J, leaving 15 bases between. CDR3 length: 15 residues. The CDR3 protein is CASSRNSVPNYGYTF. In nucleotides, the CDR3 is TGTGCCAGCAGTCGAAACTCAGTACCCAACTATGGCTACACCTTC.

The DNA of the CDR3 is TGCAGTGCTAGAGATCGGGGACAGGGAACTGAAGCTTTCTTT. It codes for CSARDRGQGTEAFF. The chain couples TRBV20-1 to TRBJ1-1; 9 bases are a match to TRBD1. The CDR3 covers 14 residues. From germline, CDR1 is DFQATT and CDR2 SNEGSKA (reference sequence). With V trimmed by 0 bases and J by 5 bases, 4 bases remained unmatched.

The rearrangement uses TRBV7-9 and TRBJ1-2; 8 positions agree with TRBD1. V trimming: 5 bases; J trimming: 9 bases; junction bases outside the gene matches: 2. Looked up from germline, CDR1 is SEHNR and CDR2 is FQNEAQ (reference sequence). The CDR3 runs to 11 residues. The CDR3 DNA sequence: TGTGCCAGCAGCCGGACAGGGAGCTACACCTTC. It translates to CASSRTGSYTF.

This clonotype has only a few counts. In nucleotides, the CDR3 is TGTGCCAGTAGTACCCGACAGGGGGTTTCCTACGAGCAGTACTTC. Translation: CASSTRQGVSYEQYF. The chain uses TRBV19 and TRBJ2-7, with 9 bases matching TRBD1. The CDR3 runs to 15 residues. The trim removed 4 bases at V and 1 base at J, leaving 5 bases unmatched. The germline gives CDR1 LNHDA, CDR2 SQIVND (reference sequence).

The gene calls are TRBV5-1 and TRBJ1-1, with D possibly TRBD1 on 6 matching bases. Germline V lookup: CDR1 SGHRS, CDR2 YFSETQ. Trimming removed 4 bases at V and 5 bases at J, with 15 bases between. The CDR3 has 14 residues. CDR3 nucleotide sequence: TGCGCCAGCAGCCAGCTACAGGGAGGGACTGAAGCTTTCTTT. It yields the protein CASSQLQGGTEAFF.

There are a few counts of this clonotype. V gene TRBV7-2 combines with J gene TRBJ2-4; TRBD1 agrees at 9 bases. The CDR3 is 15 residues long. With V trimmed by 5 bases and J by 8 bases, 10 bases remained unmatched. Germline values: CDR1 SGHTA, CDR2 FQGNSA. This CDR3 is CASSHGGTGKYIQYF. Written as DNA, the CDR3 is TGTGCCAGCAGCCACGGGGGGACAGGGAAATACATTCAGTACTTC.

The chain links TRBV18 to TRBJ2-7; D uncertain. The CDR3 is 13 residues long. V lost 3 bases and J 2 bases, leaving 8 bases between the germline ends. CDR1 and CDR2 from the germline V gene are KGHSH and LQKENI. The CDR3 reads CASSPTSTYEQYF. CDR3 DNA sequence: TGTGCCAGCTCACCGACATCTACCTACGAGCAGTACTTC. Looking up the rest from reference TRBV18 and TRBJ2-7 gives the full variable domain: NAGVMQNPRHLVRRRGQEARLRCSPMKGHSHVYWYRQLPEEGLKFMVYLQKENIIDESGMPKERFSAEFPKEGPSILRIQQVVRGDSAAYFCASSPTSTYEQYFGPGTRLTVT.

V and J are TRBV18 and TRBJ1-2, with D perhaps TRBD1 (5 bases). The CDR3 totals 14 residues. Germline CDR1 and CDR2: KGHSH and LQKENI. The germline V and J ends were trimmed by 2 bases and 1 base, with 8 bases remaining between them. The CDR3 coding sequence is TGTGCCAGCTCACCAGGGACGGATAACTATGGCTACACCTTC. Translating gives CASSPGTDNYGYTF.

There are a few counts of this clonotype. The genes are TRBV5-1 and TRBJ1-2, with D possibly matching TRBD1 (6 bases). This CDR3 contains 14 residues. V was cut by 4 bases and J by 3 bases, with 13 bases left in between. The germline V gene has CDR1 SGHRS and CDR2 YFSETQ. Here the CDR3 reads CASSPSGQYYGYTF. As DNA, the CDR3 is TGCGCCAGCAGCCCCAGTGGACAGTACTATGGCTACACCTTC.

The chain employs TRBV6-6 and TRBJ2-5; D might be TRBD1 (6 bases). V gave up 0 bases and J gave up 4 bases, with 15 bases separating them. The germline CDR1 and CDR2 sequences are MNHNY and SVGAGI (reference sequence). This CDR3 has 16 amino acids. In DNA form, the CDR3 reads TGTGCCAGCAGTTACTCGGACAGACTCGCGGGAGAGACCCAGTACTTC. It specifies CASSYSDRLAGETQYF.